Here is one T cell receptor beta chain with its context. Its antigen is still unknown. Each CDR3 protein gets one entry after TCRdb re-called the reads with MiXCR. The sample has a few hundred thousand distinct CDR3 sequences; around a quarter are singletons. The record originates from a study of T cell repertoires in cytomegalovirus infection. Study-level background: HLA-C-restricted CMV epitopes, recently identified, and well-studied HLA-B-restricted ones were used by the study. Study observations and caveats: Carriers of CMV plus the relevant HLA were identified by cumulative public TCR beta family frequency. Within the response measured ex vivo, HLA-C-restricted CMV-specific TCR beta clonotypes were dominant.

The CDR3 runs to 14 residues. The V gene's germline CDR1 is SGHAT and CDR2 FQNNGV. Trimming took 4 bases from V and 5 from J; bases not matched to a gene: 7. The clonotype originates from a human donor in good health (CMV status not recorded). Some clones in this sample may be carry-over from other donors' samples. Sequenced here: cultured PBMCs, sampled from culture after CMV antigen stimulation. The chain uses TRBV11-2 and TRBJ2-5; 7 bases agree with TRBD2. CDR3 sequence (DNA): TGTGCCAGCAGCTGGACTAGAGGGAGTGAGACCCAGTACTTC. Its translation is CASSWTRGSETQYF.